Listed below are T cell receptor beta chains from one sample, sequenced in a study of blood T cell repertoires in COVID-19. Assay used: immunoSEQ multiplex PCR; TCRdb lists only in-frame clones, some missing. The profile shows roughly 290,000 clones, about 88% of them singletons. The specimen sequenced was peripheral blood. The receptors derive from a woman in her sixties with acute or convalescent COVID-19. The CDR3 runs from the conserved cysteine through the conserved F or W. D genes are given only for firm matches. Size values are once, few and many counts, or a class for expanded clones, and some rows have none.

J	D	size	V	DNA	CDR3
TRBJ2-3	-	-	TRBV5-1	TGCGCCAGCAGCTTGTTATCCGCAGATACGCAGTATTTT	CASSLLSADTQYF
TRBJ1-5	TRBD1	-	TRBV19	TGTGCCACATCCGGGACAGGGGGGAATCAGCCCCAGCATTTT	CATSGTGGNQPQHF
TRBJ2-7	-	-	TRBV4-1	TGCGCCAGCAGCCAAGAGTGGAGCTCCTACGAGCAGTACTTC	CASSQEWSSYEQYF
TRBJ1-2	-	-	TRBV28	TGTGCCAGCTATTCTCCAGGGGAATCCTATGGCTACACCTTC	CASYSPGESYGYTF
TRBJ2-1	TRBD1	-	TRBV4-2	TGTGCCAGCAGCCAAGGTCCGCAGGGGGACGGTGAGCAGTTCTTC	CASSQGPQGDGEQFF
TRBJ2-5	TRBD2	-	TRBV7-2	TGTGCCAGCAGCTCCGTGACTAGCGGGTACCAAGAGACCCAGTACTTC	CASSSVTSGYQETQYF
TRBJ1-4	-	-	TRBV2	TGTGCCAGCATCACGGGGGAAAAACTGTTTTTT	CASITGEKLFF
TRBJ2-7	-	-	TRBV7-9	TGTGCCAGCAGCTCCCCGCCCGGGTACGAGCAGTACTTC	CASSSPPGYEQYF
TRBJ1-5	-	-	TRBV19	TGTGCCAGTAGTATGGAGAGGGCTCAGCCCCAGCATTTT	CASSMERAQPQHF
TRBJ2-5	-	-	TRBV29-1	TGCAGCGTTGGACCCGGGATGGAGACCCAGTACTTC	CSVGPGMETQYF
TRBJ2-1	TRBD2	-	TRBV2	TGTGCCAGCAGTGAAGCTGGCCGGGGGGGCTCGGGCGAGCAGTTCTTC	CASSEAGRGGSGEQFF
TRBJ1-1	TRBD1	-	TRBV28	TGTGCCAGCAGTGCCTCCCCGGGACAGGGGATGAACACTGAAGCTTTCTTT	CASSASPGQGMNTEAFF
TRBJ1-1	-	-	TRBV6-4	TGTGCCAGCAGGGAGGGAGGGGGGAACACTGAAGCTTTCTTT	CASREGGGNTEAFF
TRBJ2-4	TRBD2	-	TRBV19	TGTGCCAGTAGTCCTCAAGGACTAGCGGGAGAGTTAGCCAAAAACATTCAGTACTTC	CASSPQGLAGELAKNIQYF
TRBJ1-6	TRBD1	-	TRBV6-6	TGTGCCAGCAGTCCTGGGACAGACTATAATTCACCCCTCCACTTT	CASSPGTDYNSPLHF
TRBJ2-3	TRBD2	-	TRBV27	TGTGCCAGCAGTTCCTCCGGGACTAGCGGAGTCACAGATACGCAGTATTTT	CASSSSGTSGVTDTQYF
TRBJ2-7	-	-	TRBV12-3/TRBV12-4	TGTGCCAGCAGAGGGGCAGCGTACGAGCAGTACTTC	CASRGAAYEQYF
TRBJ2-1	-	-	TRBV7-9	TGTGCCAGCAGCTTAGTAAGTGGGAGTTGGAATGAGCAGTTCTTC	CASSLVSGSWNEQFF
TRBJ1-1	-	few	TRBV19	TGTGCCAGTAGTTATATTTTAACTCGGCGCGGGGAGGGGGTTTACACTGAAGCTTTCTTT	CASSYILTRRGEGVYTEAFF
TRBJ1-3	-	-	TRBV27	TGTGCCAGCAGTTTATCCCCCACCGGAGGTGGAAACACCATATATTTT	CASSLSPTGGGNTIYF
TRBJ2-7	TRBD2	-	TRBV25-1	TGTGCCAGCAGTGACCCGGGACTAGCTTCCGAGCAGTACTTC	CASSDPGLASEQYF
TRBJ2-5	-	-	TRBV25-1	TGTGCCAGCAGTGAAAGGGGGCAAGAGACCCAGTACTTC	CASSERGQETQYF
TRBJ1-5	-	-	TRBV28	TGTGCCAGCAGTTTATCGGGCAATCAGCCCCAGCATTTT	CASSLSGNQPQHF
TRBJ1-2	-	-	TRBV7-8	TGTGCCAGCAGCTTCGGCGAGACAGGCAGCCATGGCTACACCTTC	CASSFGETGSHGYTF
TRBJ2-3	-	-	TRBV24-1	TGTGCCACCAGTGACACGGGTGCGGCACGGTATTTT	CATSDTGAARYF
TRBJ2-7	TRBD1	-	TRBV28	TGTGCCAGCAGTTCCATTCGTTCGGGACAGGTTTCCTACGAGCAGTACTTC	CASSSIRSGQVSYEQYF
TRBJ2-7	-	-	TRBV5-6	TGTGCCAGCAGCTTGGAAGCGGCCCCCTACGAGCAGTACTTC	CASSLEAAPYEQYF
TRBJ1-3	-	-	TRBV15	TGTGCCACCAGCAGAGATTATCAAGTGCGGGTGGCTGGAAACACCATATATTTT	CATSRDYQVRVAGNTIYF
TRBJ1-3	-	-	TRBV7-9	TGTGCCAGCAACCCCAGCTCTGGAAACACCATATATTTT	CASNPSSGNTIYF
TRBJ1-1	TRBD1	-	TRBV12-3/TRBV12-4	TGTGCCAGCAGCTTGGGGACAGGGGATGAAGCTTTCTTT	CASSLGTGDEAFF
TRBJ2-7	-	-	TRBV27	TGTGCCACCAGTTTAGTTTCGGGGGTGGGCGAGCAGTACTTC	CATSLVSGVGEQYF
TRBJ2-5	TRBD2	-	TRBV6-5	TGTGCCAGCACCCTGACTAGCGGGAGAAAGGAGACCCAGTACTTC	CASTLTSGRKETQYF
TRBJ1-6	-	-	TRBV21-1	TGTGCCAGCAGCCAACCGGGACAGGAACGGTCACCCCTCCACTTT	CASSQPGQERSPLHF
TRBJ2-5	-	-	TRBV3-1/TRBV3-2	TGTGCCAGCAGCCAACGGCAGGGTAGCCACGAGACCCAGTACTTC	CASSQRQGSHETQYF
TRBJ2-5	TRBD1	-	TRBV29-1	TGCAGCGTTGATGGGACAGGCCAAGAGACCCAGTACTTC	CSVDGTGQETQYF
TRBJ2-7	TRBD1	once	TRBV15	TGTGCCACCAGCAGAGCAGGGGGCTTGTACGAGCAGTACTTC	CATSRAGGLYEQYF
TRBJ1-6	-	-	TRBV28	TGTGCCAGCAGCCCACCCAGGGGCCCGGACCCCCTCCACTTT	CASSPPRGPDPLHF